These 2 T cell receptor beta chains came from one sample sequenced in a study of cytomegalovirus exposure and HLA in healthy donors. The PCR used 60 Vbeta and 13 Jbeta primers. The repertoire was sequenced with immunoSEQ multiplex PCR; TCRdb's copy has only in-frame clones and lacks some. The sample consists of about 98,000 clones, around four fifths of them appearing once. Specimen: PBMCs. These receptors were obtained from a female donor in good health and CMV-seropositive.

The V gene is TRBV5-1, the J gene TRBJ2-5; D perhaps matches TRBD2 (6 bases). Trimming took 6 bases from V and 1 from J, leaving 16 bases between them. Germline V gives CDR1 SGHRS, CDR2 YFSETQ. This CDR3 contains 15 residues. DNA for the CDR3: TGCGCCAGCACACAGGAGGGATACGTCCAAGAGACCCAGTACTTC. Translation gives CASTQEGYVQETQYF.

This clone was seen just once. The gene calls are TRBV4-2 and TRBJ1-2, with D uncertain. Deletions cut 4 bases from V and 2 bases from J, with 17 bases between. Germline values: CDR1 LGHNA, CDR2 YNFKEQ. The CDR3 totals 16 residues. CDR3 sequence reads: CASSPTSVGSNYGYTF. The CDR3 bases are TGTGCCAGCAGCCCAACGTCTGTGGGGAGCAACTATGGCTACACCTTC.